Below, one T cell receptor (beta chain) is given with its context. The antigen remains unidentified. This record comes from a study of T cell clones after liver transplantation. In the study overall: Pre-transplant mixed lymphocyte reactions yielded third-party-reactive TCRbeta sequences as comparators for graft-donor-reactive sequences. Three of eight recipients were HCV-positive; others had non-autoimmune, non-viral indications. Study-level results: Post-transplant time points were not standardized, so conclusions are preliminary.

The germline V gene has CDR1 LGHNT and CDR2 FRNRAP. The CDR3 is 13 amino acids. Trimming cost V 6 bases and J 3 bases, with 11 bases left between them. The table came from immunoSEQ multiplex PCR; TCRdb's copy has only in-frame clones and leaves some out. The table has approximately 18,000 clones, about 84% seen once; the top ten hold approximately 32%. This sequence joins TRBV12-5 and TRBJ1-2, with TRBD1 as a possible D gene (5 bases). Sequenced material: CD8+ T cells from blood, taken 48 months after liver transplant. The sequence derives from a human patient who received a liver transplant. The graft donor may be the source of some T cells. The CDR3 protein is CASGLSGHYGYTF. In nucleotides, the CDR3 is TGTGCTAGTGGGCTCTCGGGACACTATGGCTACACCTTC.